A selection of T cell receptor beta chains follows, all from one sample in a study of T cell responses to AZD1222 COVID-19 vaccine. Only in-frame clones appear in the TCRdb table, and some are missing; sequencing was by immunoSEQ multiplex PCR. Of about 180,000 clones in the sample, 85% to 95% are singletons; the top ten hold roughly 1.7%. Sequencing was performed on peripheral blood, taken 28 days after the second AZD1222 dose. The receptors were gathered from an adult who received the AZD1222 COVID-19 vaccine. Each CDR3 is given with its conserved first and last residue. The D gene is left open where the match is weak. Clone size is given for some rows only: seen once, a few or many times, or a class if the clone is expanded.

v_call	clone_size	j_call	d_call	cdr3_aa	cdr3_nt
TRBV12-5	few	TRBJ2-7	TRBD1	CASAQGQIFSYEQYF	TGTGCTAGTGCCCAGGGACAGATTTTCTCCTACGAGCAGTACTTC
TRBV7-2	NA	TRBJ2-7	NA	CASSPDSGPYEQYF	TGTGCCAGCAGCCCAGATTCAGGTCCCTACGAGCAGTACTTC
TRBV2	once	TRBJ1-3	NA	CASSGEEYSGNTIYF	TGTGCCAGCAGCGGTGAGGAGTACTCTGGAAACACCATATATTTT
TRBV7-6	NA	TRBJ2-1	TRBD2	CASSGLAGGRHEQFF	TGTGCCAGCAGCGGACTAGCGGGGGGGAGACATGAGCAGTTCTTC
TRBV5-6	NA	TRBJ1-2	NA	CASSFGSPLDYGYTF	TGTGCCAGCAGCTTCGGGTCCCCCCTCGACTATGGCTACACCTTC
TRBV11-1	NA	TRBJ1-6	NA	CASSLGHNSPLHF	TGTGCCAGCAGCTTAGGGCATAATTCACCCCTCCACTTT
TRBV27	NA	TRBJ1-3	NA	CASSSHEGGGNTIYF	TGTGCCAGCAGTTCTCACGAGGGGGGAGGAAACACCATATATTTT
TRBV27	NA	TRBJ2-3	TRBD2	CASSLLAALTDTQYF	TGTGCCAGCAGTTTACTAGCGGCCCTCACAGATACGCAGTATTTT
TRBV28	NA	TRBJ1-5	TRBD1	CASSETGTVNQPQHF	TGTGCCAGCAGCGAGACGGGGACAGTCAATCAGCCCCAGCATTTT
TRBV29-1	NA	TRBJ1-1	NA	CSVEINRVNTEAFF	TGCAGCGTTGAGATTAACAGGGTGAACACTGAAGCTTTCTTT
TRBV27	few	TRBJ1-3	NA	CASSPLPTADSGNTIYF	TGTGCCAGCAGTCCTTTACCGACGGCCGACTCTGGAAACACCATATATTTT
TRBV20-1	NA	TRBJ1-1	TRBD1	CSATGGTEAFF	TGCAGTGCCACAGGGGGCACTGAAGCTTTCTTT
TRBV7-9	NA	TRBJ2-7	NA	CACSIHWGQGTYEQYF	TGTGCCTGCAGTATACACTGGGGGCAGGGGACCTACGAGCAGTACTTC
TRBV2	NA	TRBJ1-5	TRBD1	CASSATGGRQPQHF	TGTGCCAGCAGTGCGACAGGGGGCCGGCAGCCCCAGCATTTT
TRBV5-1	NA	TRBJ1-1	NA	CASSPSGSDTEAFF	TGCGCCAGCAGCCCATCTGGGTCCGACACTGAAGCTTTCTTT
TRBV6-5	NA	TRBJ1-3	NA	CASRNREYSGNTIYF	TGTGCCAGCAGAAACCGGGAGTACTCTGGAAACACCATATATTTT
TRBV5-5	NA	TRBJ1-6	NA	CASSDLIVSNSPLHF	TGTGCCAGCAGCGATCTGATCGTGTCGAATTCACCCCTCCACTTT
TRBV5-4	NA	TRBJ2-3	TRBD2	CASSSLAEPSSTDTQYF	TGTGCCAGCAGCTCTCTAGCGGAACCTTCTAGCACAGATACGCAGTATTTT
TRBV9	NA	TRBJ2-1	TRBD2	CASSVVAGGGLSSYNEQFF	TGTGCCAGCAGCGTAGTAGCGGGAGGGGGTTTGAGTTCCTACAATGAGCAGTTCTTC
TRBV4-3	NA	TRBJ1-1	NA	CASSQEGIMNTEAFF	TGCGCCAGCAGCCAAGAAGGAATTATGAACACTGAAGCTTTCTTT
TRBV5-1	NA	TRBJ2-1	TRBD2	CASSPGTSGTSYNEQFF	TGCGCCAGCAGCCCAGGGACTAGCGGGACAAGTTACAATGAGCAGTTCTTC
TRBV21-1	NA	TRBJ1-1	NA	CASSTWDGNTEAFF	TGTGCCAGCAGCACCTGGGACGGGAACACTGAAGCTTTCTTT
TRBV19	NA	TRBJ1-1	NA	CASNRGWNTEAFF	TGTGCCAGTAATCGGGGCTGGAACACTGAAGCTTTCTTT
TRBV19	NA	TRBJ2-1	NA	CASSIVSEDPMFF	TGTGCCAGTAGTATAGTTTCGGAGGACCCTATGTTCTTC
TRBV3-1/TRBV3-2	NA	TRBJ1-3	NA	CASSQVGTVNSGNTIYF	TGTGCCAGCAGCCAAGTTGGGACCGTTAACTCTGGAAACACCATATATTTT
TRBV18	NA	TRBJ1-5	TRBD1	CASSVLTGGLSNQPQHF	TGTGCCAGCTCCGTACTAACAGGGGGCTTAAGCAATCAGCCCCAGCATTTT
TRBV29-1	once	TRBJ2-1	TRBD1	CSARQGAYNEQFF	TGCAGCGCAAGACAGGGGGCCTACAATGAGCAGTTCTTC
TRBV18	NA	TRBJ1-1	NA	CASSPGRENTEAFF	TGTGCCAGCTCACCGGGCAGGGAGAACACTGAAGCTTTCTTT
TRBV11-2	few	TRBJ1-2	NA	CASSLSPGSPNYGYTF	TGTGCCAGCAGCTTAAGTCCGGGCAGCCCCAACTATGGCTACACCTTC
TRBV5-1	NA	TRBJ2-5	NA	CASSLFRAGLGETQYF	TGCGCCAGCAGCTTGTTTCGCGCAGGGCTGGGAGAGACCCAGTACTTC
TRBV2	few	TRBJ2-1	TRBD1	CASSEEGTGGDEQFF	TGTGCCAGCAGTGAAGAGGGGACAGGGGGCGATGAGCAGTTCTTC
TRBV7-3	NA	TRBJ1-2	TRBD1	CASSPLPTAPGQGALGYTF	TGTGCCAGCAGCCCTTTACCGACCGCGCCGGGACAGGGGGCGCTTGGCTACACCTTC
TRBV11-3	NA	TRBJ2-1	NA	CASSPGVSYNEQFF	TGTGCCAGCAGCCCCGGGGTCTCCTACAATGAGCAGTTCTTC
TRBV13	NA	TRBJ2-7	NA	CASSLAGRSYEQYF	TGTGCCAGCAGCCTCGCGGGCCGCTCCTACGAGCAGTACTTC
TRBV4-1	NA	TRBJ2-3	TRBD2	CASSLVGRRGAYTDTQYF	TGCGCCAGCAGCCTAGTTGGAAGGCGGGGGGCTTACACAGATACGCAGTATTTT
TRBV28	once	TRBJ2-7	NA	CASSLAGYEQYF	TGTGCCAGCAGTTTAGCAGGCTACGAGCAGTACTTC
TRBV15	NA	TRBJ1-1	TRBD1	CATSRDRGMNTEAFF	TGTGCCACCAGCAGGGACAGGGGGATGAACACTGAAGCTTTCTTT
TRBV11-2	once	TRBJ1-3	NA	CASSPTRDGTIYF	TGTGCCAGCAGCCCCACCAGGGACGGCACCATATATTTT